Reported below is one T cell receptor beta chain. The sample comes from a study of blood T cell repertoires in COVID-19. At the level of the study: Some COVID-19 samples were acute and others convalescent; all came from the United States, Italy and Spain. In each case, the material was cDNA or gDNA derived from T cells, B-cell-depleted T cells, or PBMCs.

How the authors handled the data: The authors estimated nucleated cell counts from reference gene primer amplification. TCRdb's table, derived via immunoSEQ multiplex PCR, lists solely in-frame clones and lacks some. V, J and clone size derive from that table, while D and trimming were established from the DNA sequence. The sample carries around 130,000 clones, about 84% recorded once. The CDR3 loop spans 16 amino acids. Germline CDR1 reads SGHTA; CDR2 reads FQGTGA. The V gene lost 4 bases and the J gene lost 0 bases, with 14 bases spanning the gap. The source material was peripheral blood. The sequence derives from a woman aged 60-75 years with acute or convalescent COVID-19. The chain employs TRBV7-3 and TRBJ2-3; TRBD2 might be the D (6 bases). The CDR3 spells CASSSEAGASTDTQYF. The CDR3 DNA reads as TGTGCCAGCAGCTCTGAAGCGGGTGCCAGCACAGATACGCAGTATTTT.